The T cell receptor beta chain under discussion was sequenced for a study of cytomegalovirus exposure and HLA in healthy donors. Findings and caveats of the study: Analysis performed later found about 18,000 TCR beta sequences associated with HLA alleles at 0.05 false discovery rate. In an earlier analysis, productive rearrangement rates for most beta V segments clustered near 90% or 30%.

Germline loops: CDR1 SGDLS, CDR2 YYNGEE. The CDR3 is 16 residues long. Trimming removed 4 bases at V and 0 bases at J, with 16 bases between. A note on this clone: Its target is unknown.

PCR involved 60 Vbeta and 13 Jbeta primers. TCRdb's table, derived via immunoSEQ multiplex PCR, lists solely in-frame clones and lacks some. There are some 120,000 clones in the sample, with more than 3% held by the top ten. This TCR was recovered from a man between 25 and 39 years old in good health and CMV-seronegative. Sequenced: PBMCs. This sequence joins TRBV9 and TRBJ1-2; no definite D call. The CDR3 DNA sequence: TGTGCCAGCAGCCTCGGTCCACCAACCGCTAACTATGGCTACACCTTC. Encoded protein: CASSLGPPTANYGYTF. Filled out from reference TRBV9 and TRBJ1-2, the complete variable domain reads DSGVTQTPKHLITATGQRVTLRCSPRSGDLSVYWYQQSLDQGLQFLIQYYNGEERAKGNILERFSAQQFPDLHSELNLSSLELGDSALYFCASSLGPPTANYGYTFGSGTRLTVV.